This T cell receptor beta chain was profiled in a study of blood T cell repertoires in COVID-19. Turning to the study itself: Specimens from acute and convalescent COVID-19 originated in the United States, Italy and Spain. PBMCs, B-cell-depleted T cells, or T cells were the source of the cDNA or gDNA that made up the material.

Measured with immunoSEQ multiplex PCR; TCRdb has only the in-frame clones, and not every one. The repertoire has about 270,000 clones, 86% of them found once; the top ten carry approximately 2.6%. This clone was counted ten times or more. Residents of around 24 US areas, aged about 18 to 89 years, made up the participants. Two negative PCRs, clearance, or symptom resolution characterized the recovered Cohort 3 donors. The specimen sequenced was PBMCs or T cells enriched from blood (not recorded which). The receptor was isolated from a woman aged 18-29 years who had recovered from COVID-19.

The CDR3 DNA follows: TGTGCCAGCAGCGGCGGGGGCCTTGAGCAGTTCTTC. Protein product: CASSGGGLEQFF. J is TRBJ2-1 and V is TRBV9; D is perhaps TRBD2 (7 bases). CDR1 and CDR2 (germline): SGDLS, YYNGEE. Trimming stripped 3 bases from V and 9 bases from J, with 10 bases between. This CDR3 comprises 12 residues.